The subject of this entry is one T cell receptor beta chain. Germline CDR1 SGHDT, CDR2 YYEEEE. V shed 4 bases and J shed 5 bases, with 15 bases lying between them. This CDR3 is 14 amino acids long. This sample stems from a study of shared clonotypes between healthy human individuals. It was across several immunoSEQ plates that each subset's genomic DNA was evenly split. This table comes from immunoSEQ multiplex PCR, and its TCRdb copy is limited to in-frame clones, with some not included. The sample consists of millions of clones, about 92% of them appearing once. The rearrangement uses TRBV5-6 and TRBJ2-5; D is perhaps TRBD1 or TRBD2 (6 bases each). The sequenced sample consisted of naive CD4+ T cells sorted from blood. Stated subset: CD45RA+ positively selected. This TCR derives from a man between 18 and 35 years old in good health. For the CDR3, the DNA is TGTGCCAGCAGCCCGACACGGAGGGGGGAGACCCAGTACTTC. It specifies CASSPTRRGETQYF. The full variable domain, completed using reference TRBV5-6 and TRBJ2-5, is DAGVTQSPTHLIKTRGQQVTLRCSPKSGHDTVSWYQQALGQGPQFIFQYYEEEERQRGNFPDRFSGHQFPNYSSELNVNALLLGDSALYLCASSPTRRGETQYFGPGTRLLVL.